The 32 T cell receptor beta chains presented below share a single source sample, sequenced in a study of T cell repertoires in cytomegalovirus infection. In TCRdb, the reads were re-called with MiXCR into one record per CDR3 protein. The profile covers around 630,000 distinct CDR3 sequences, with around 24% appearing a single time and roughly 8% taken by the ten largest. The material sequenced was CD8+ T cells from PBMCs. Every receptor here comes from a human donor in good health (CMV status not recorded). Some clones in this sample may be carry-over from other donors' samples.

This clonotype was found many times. In nucleotides, the CDR3 is TGTGCCAGCAGCTTCTCCCTGGGAGCAGGCAGGACTAATGAAAAACTGTTTTTT. Its protein product is CASSFSLGAGRTNEKLFF. The chain joins TRBV7-2 to TRBJ1-4; D uncertain. CDR3 length: 18 amino acids. Looked up from germline, CDR1 is SGHTA and CDR2 is FQGNSA. Trimming removed 3 bases at V and 2 bases at J, with 19 bases between.

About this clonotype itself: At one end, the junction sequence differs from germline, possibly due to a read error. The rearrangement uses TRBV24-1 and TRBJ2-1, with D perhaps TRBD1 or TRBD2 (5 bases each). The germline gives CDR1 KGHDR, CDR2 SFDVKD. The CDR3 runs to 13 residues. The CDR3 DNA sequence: TGTGCCACCAGGGGACCGTCCTCCAATGAGCAGTTCTTC. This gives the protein CATRGPSSNEQFF.

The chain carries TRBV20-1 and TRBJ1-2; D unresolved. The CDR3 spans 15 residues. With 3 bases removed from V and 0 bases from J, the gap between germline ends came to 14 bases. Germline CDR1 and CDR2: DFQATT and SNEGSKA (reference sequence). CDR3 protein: CSASPGGRANYGYTF. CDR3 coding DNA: TGCAGTGCTAGCCCCGGAGGGCGAGCTAACTATGGCTACACCTTC.

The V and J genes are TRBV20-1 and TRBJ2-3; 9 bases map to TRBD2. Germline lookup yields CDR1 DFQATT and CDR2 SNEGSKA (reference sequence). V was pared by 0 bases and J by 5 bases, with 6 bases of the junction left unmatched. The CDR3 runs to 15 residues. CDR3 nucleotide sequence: TGCAGTGCTAGAGAGGAGCGGGGGGAAGAAGATACGCAGTATTTT. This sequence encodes CSAREERGEEDTQYF.

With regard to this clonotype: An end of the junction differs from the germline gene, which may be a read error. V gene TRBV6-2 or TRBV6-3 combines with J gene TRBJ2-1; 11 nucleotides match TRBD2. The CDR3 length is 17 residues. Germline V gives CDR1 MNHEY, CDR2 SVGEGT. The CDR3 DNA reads TGTGCCAACAGTTACTCTATTAGCGGGGGGGCCGATCGTGAGCAGTTCTTC. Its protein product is CANSYSISGGADREQFF.

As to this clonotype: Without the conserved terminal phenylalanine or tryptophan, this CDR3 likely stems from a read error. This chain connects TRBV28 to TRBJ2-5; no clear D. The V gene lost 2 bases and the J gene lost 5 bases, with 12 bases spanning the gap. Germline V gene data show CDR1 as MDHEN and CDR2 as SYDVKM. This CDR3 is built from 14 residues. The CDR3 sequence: CASSLMAAEETQYS. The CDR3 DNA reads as TGTGCCAGCAGTTTAATGGCGGCTGAGGAGACCCAGTACTCC.

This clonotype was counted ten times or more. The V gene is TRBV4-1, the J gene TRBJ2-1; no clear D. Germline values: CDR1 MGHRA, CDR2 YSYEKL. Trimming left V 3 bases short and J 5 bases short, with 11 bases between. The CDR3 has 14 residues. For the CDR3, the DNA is TGCGCCAGCAGCCACTATGCCGACGACAATGAGCAGTTCTTC. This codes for CASSHYADDNEQFF.

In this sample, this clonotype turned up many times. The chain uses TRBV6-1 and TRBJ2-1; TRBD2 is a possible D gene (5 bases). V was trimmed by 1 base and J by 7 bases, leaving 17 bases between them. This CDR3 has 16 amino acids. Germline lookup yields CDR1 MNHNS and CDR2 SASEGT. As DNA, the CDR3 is TGTGCCAGCAGTGAAGTTGGACTTCCTGGGGAGAATGAGCAGTTCTTC. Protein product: CASSEVGLPGENEQFF.

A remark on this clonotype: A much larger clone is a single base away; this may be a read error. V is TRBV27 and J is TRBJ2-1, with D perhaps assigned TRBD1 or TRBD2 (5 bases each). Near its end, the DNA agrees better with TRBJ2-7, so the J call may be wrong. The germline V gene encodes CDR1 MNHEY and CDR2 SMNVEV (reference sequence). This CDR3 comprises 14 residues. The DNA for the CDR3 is TGTGCCAGCAGTTTTTCCGGGACCCACAATGAGCAGTACTTC. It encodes CASSFSGTHNEQYF.

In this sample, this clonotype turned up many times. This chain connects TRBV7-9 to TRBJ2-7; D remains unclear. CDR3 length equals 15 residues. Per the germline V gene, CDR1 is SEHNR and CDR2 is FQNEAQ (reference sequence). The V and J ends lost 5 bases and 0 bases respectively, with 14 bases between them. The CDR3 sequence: CASSNRQDGSYEQYF. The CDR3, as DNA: TGTGCCAGCAGCAATCGACAAGATGGCTCCTACGAGCAGTACTTC.

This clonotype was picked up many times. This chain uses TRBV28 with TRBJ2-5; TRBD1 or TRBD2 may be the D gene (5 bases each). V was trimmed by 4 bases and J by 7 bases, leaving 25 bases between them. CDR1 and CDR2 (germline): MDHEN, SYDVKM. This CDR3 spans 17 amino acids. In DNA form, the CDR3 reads TGTGCCAGCAGTTCCCCCCCCCGAGGGACGGCACCTGGGACCCAGTACTTC. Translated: CASSSPPRGTAPGTQYF. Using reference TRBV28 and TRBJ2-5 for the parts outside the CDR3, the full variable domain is DVKVTQSSRYLVKRTGEKVFLECVQDMDHENMFWYRQDPGLGLRLIYFSYDVKMKEKGDIPEGYSVSREKKERFSLILESASTNQTSMYLCASSSPPRGTAPGTQYFGPGTRLLVL.

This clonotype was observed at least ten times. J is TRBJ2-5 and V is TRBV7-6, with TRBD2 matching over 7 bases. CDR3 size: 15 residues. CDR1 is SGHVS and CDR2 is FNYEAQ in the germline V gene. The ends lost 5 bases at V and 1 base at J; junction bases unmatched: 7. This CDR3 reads CASSQASGAQETQYF. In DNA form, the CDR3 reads TGTGCCAGCAGCCAAGCGAGCGGGGCCCAAGAGACCCAGTACTTC.

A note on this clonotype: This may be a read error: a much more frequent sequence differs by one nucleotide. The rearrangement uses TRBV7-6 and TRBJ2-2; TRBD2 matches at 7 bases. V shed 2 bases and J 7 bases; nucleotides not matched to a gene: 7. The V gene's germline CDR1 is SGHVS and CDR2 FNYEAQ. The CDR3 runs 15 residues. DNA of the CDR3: TGTGCCAGCAGCTTAAGACTAGCTAAGGTCGGGGAGCTGTTTTTT. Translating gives CASSLRLAKVGELFF. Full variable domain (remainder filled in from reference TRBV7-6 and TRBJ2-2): GAGVSQSPRYKVTKRGQDVALRCDPISGHVSLYWYRQALGQGPEFLTYFNYEAQQDKSGLPNDRFSAERPEGSISTLTIQRTEQRDSAMYRCASSLRLAKVGELFFGEGSRLTVL.

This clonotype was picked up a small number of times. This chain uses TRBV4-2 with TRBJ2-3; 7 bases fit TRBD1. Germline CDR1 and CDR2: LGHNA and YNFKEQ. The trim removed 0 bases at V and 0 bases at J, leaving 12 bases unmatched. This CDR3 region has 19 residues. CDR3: CASSQDPASTGASTDTQYF. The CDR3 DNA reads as TGTGCCAGCAGCCAAGACCCAGCCTCAACAGGGGCTAGCACAGATACGCAGTATTTT.

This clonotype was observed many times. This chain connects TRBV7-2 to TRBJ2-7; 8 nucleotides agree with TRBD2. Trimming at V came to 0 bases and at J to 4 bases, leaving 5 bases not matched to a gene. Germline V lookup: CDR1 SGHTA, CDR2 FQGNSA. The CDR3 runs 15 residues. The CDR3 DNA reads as TGTGCCAGCAGCTTAGCATCGGTAGCGGGGTACGAGCAGTACTTC. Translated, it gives CASSLASVAGYEQYF.

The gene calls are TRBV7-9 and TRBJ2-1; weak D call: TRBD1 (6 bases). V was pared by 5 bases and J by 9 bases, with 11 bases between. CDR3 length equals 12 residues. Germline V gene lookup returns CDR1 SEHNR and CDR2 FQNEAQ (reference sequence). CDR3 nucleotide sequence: TGTGCCAGCAGCCGGGACATCACTGAGCAGTTCTTC. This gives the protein CASSRDITEQFF.

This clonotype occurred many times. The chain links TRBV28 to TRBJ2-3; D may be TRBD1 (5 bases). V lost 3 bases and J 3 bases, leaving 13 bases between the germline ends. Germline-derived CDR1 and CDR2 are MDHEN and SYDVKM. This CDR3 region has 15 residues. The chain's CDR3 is CASSFLSGATDTQYF. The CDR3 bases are TGTGCCAGCAGTTTTCTATCTGGGGCTACAGATACGCAGTATTTT.

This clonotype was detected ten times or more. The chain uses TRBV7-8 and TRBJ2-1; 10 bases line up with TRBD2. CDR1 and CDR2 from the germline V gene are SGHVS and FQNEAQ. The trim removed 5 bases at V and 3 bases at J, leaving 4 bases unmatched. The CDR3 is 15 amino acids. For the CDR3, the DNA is TGTGCCAGCAGCCCTTGGACTAGCGGCTACAATGAGCAGTTCTTC. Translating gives CASSPWTSGYNEQFF.

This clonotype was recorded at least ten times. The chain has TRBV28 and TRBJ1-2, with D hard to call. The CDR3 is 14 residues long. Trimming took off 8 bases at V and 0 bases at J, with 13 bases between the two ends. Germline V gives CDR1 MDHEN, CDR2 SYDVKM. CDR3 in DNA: TGTGCCAGCGGTTCCTGGACTCCTAACTATGGCTACACCTTC. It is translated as CASGSWTPNYGYTF.

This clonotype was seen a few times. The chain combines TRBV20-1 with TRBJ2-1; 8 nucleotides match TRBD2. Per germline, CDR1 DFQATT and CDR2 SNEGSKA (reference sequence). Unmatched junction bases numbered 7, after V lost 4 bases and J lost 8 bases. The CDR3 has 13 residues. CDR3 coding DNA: TGCAGTGCTACTAACGGGGGGGGCTATGAGCAGTTCTTC. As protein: CSATNGGGYEQFF.

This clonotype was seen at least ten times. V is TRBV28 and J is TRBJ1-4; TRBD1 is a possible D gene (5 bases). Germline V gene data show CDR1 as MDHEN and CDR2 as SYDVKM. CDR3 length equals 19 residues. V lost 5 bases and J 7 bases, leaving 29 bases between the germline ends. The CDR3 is CASSPFLDTETSSGEKLFF. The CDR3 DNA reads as TGTGCCAGCAGTCCTTTTCTGGACACAGAAACTAGCAGTGGTGAAAAACTGTTTTTT. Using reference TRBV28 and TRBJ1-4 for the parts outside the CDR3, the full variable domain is DVKVTQSSRYLVKRTGEKVFLECVQDMDHENMFWYRQDPGLGLRLIYFSYDVKMKEKGDIPEGYSVSREKKERFSLILESASTNQTSMYLCASSPFLDTETSSGEKLFFGSGTQLSVL.

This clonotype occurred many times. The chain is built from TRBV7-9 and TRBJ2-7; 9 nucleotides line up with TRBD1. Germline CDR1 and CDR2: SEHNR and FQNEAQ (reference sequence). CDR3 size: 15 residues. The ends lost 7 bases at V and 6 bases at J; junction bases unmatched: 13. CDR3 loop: CASTLPGQGISEQYF. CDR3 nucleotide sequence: TGTGCCAGCACCCTTCCGGGACAGGGAATATCCGAGCAGTACTTC.

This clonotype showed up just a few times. The DNA for the CDR3 is TGTGCCAGCAGTAACATCCCGGGACAGGGCTCCTATAATTCACCCCTCCACTTT. As protein: CASSNIPGQGSYNSPLHF. The chain is built from TRBV28 and TRBJ1-6; 9 positions match TRBD1. The CDR3 sequence is 18 residues long. In germline, CDR1 is MDHEN, CDR2 SYDVKM. Losses at the gene ends were 5 bases for V and 0 bases for J; bases not matched to a gene: 8.

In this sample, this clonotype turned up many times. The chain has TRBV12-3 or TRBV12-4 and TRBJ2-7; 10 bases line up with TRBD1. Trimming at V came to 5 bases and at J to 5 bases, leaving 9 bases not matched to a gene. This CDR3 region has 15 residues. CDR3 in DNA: TGTGCCAGCAGTCGGCCAGAGACAGGGGGCGACGAGCAGTACTTC. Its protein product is CASSRPETGGDEQYF.

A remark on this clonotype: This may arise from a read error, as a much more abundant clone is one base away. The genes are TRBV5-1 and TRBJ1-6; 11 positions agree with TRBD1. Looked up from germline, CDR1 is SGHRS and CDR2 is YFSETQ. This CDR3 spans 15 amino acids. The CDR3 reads CASSSGTGGDSPIHF. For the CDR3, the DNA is TGCGCCAGCAGCTCGGGGACAGGGGGAGATTCACCCATCCACTTT. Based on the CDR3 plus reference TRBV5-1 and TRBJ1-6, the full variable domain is KAGVTQTPRYLIKTRGQQVTLSCSPISGHRSVSWYQQTPGQGLQFLFEYFSETQRNKGNFPGRFSGRQFSNSRSEMNVSTLELGDSALYLCASSSGTGGDSPIHFGNGTRLTVT.

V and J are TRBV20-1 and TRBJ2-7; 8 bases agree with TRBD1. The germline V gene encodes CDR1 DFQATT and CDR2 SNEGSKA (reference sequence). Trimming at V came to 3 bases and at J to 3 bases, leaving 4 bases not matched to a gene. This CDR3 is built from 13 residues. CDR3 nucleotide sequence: TGCAGTGCTAGCCGGACAGGGAACTACGAGCAGTACTTC. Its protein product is CSASRTGNYEQYF.

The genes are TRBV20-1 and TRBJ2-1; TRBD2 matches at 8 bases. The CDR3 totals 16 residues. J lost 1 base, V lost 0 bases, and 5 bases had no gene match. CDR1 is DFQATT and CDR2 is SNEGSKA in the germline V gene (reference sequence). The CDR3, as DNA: TGCAGTGCTAGAGAACCGGGACTAGGGTCCTACAATGAGCAGTTCTTC. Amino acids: CSAREPGLGSYNEQFF.

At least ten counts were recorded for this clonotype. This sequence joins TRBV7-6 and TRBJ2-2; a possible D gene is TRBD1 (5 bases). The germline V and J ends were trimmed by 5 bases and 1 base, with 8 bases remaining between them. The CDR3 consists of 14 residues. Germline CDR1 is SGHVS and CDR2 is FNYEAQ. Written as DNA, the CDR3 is TGTGCCAGCAGCGGACATTGGAACACCGGGGAGCTGTTTTTT. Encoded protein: CASSGHWNTGELFF.

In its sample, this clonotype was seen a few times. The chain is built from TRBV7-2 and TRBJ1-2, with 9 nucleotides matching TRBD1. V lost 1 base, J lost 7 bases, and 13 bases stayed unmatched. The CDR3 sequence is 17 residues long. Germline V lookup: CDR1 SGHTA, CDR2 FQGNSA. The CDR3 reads CASSLGDLTGGYSGYTF. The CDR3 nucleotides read TGTGCCAGCAGCTTAGGGGACCTGACAGGGGGATACTCTGGCTACACCTTC.

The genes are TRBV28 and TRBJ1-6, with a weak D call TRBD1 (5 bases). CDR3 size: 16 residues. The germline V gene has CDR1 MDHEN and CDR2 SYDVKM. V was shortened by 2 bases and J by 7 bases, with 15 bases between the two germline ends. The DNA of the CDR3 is TGTGCCAGCAGTTTAGAGCGGCAGGGACTCAATTCACCCCTCCACTTT. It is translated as CASSLERQGLNSPLHF.

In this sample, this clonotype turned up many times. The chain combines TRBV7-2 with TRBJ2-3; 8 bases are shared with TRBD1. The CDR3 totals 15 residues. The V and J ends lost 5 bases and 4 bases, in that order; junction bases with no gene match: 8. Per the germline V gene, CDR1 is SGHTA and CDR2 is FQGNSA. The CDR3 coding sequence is TGTGCCAGCAGCCCGAGGACAGGGTTGGCAGATACGCAGTATTTT. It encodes CASSPRTGLADTQYF.

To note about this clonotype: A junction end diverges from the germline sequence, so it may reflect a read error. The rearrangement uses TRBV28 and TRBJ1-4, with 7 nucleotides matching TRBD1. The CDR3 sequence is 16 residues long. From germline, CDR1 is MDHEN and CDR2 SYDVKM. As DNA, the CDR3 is TGTGTCAGCAGTTTGCCCGGGACAGCTCGTAATGAAAAACTGTTTTTT. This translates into CVSSLPGTARNEKLFF.